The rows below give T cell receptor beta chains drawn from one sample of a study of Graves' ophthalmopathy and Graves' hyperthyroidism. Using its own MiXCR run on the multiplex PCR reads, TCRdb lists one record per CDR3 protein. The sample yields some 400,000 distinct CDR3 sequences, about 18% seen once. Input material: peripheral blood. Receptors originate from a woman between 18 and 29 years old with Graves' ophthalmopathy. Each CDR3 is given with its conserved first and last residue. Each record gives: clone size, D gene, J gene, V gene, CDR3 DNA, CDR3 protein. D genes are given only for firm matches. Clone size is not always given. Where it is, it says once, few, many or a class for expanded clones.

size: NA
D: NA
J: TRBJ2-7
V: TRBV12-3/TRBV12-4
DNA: TGTGCCAGCAGTTTTGGAGGGAGCAACATCTACGAGCAGTACTTC
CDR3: CASSFGGSNIYEQYF

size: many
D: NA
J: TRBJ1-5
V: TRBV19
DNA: TGTGCCAGTCAGGGGTATGGGAGCAATCAGCCCCAGCATTTT
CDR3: CASQGYGSNQPQHF

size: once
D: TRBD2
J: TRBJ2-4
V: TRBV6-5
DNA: TGTGCCAGCAGTTTCCTAGCGGGAGGGAAAAACATTCAGTACTTC
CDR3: CASSFLAGGKNIQYF

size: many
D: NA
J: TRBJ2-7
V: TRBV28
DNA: TGTGCCAGCAGTTTAAGACAGGAGAACTACGAGCAGTACTTC
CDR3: CASSLRQENYEQYF

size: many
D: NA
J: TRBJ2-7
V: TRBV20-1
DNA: TGCAGTGCTAGAGAGGGCTACGAGCAGTACTTC
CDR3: CSAREGYEQYF

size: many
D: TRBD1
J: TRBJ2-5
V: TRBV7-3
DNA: TGTGCCAGCAGCTTTTTTCCCGGGACAGGACAAGAGACCCAGTACTTC
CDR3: CASSFFPGTGQETQYF

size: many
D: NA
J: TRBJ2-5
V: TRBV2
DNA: TGTGCCAGCAGTGAACGTGTTGCCCGGGAGAAGACCCAGTACTTC
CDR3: CASSERVAREKTQYF

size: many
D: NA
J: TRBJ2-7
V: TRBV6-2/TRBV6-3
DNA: TGTGCCAGCAGTCCTCAACAGGTGGGGGAGCAGTACTTC
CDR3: CASSPQQVGEQYF

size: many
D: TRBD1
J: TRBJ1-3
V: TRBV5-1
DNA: TGCGCCAGCAGTTCTACAGGGGATAATGGAAACACCATATATTTT
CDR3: CASSSTGDNGNTIYF

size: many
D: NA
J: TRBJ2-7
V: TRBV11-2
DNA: TGTGCCAGCAGCGGGGCCCTGGGTAGCGAGCAGTACTTC
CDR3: CASSGALGSEQYF

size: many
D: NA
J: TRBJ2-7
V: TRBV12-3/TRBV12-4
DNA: TGTGCCAGCAGCCCCCTCGTCGGGTGGGAGCAGTACTTC
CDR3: CASSPLVGWEQYF

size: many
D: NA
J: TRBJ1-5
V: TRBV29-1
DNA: TGCAGCGCCGGGGGGGGGCGGAATCAGCCCCAGCATTTT
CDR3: CSAGGGRNQPQHF

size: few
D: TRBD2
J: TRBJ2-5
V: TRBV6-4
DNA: TGTGCCAGCAGTGAACTAGCGCAGGAGACCCAGTACTTC
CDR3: CASSELAQETQYF

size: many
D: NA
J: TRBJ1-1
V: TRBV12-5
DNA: TGTGCTAGTGGTTTGAGGGTTTTGGGGGGCATGAACACTGAAGCTTTCTTT
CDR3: CASGLRVLGGMNTEAFF

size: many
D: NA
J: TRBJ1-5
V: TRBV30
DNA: TGTGCCTGGGGAACAGGGTTGAATCAGCCCCAGCATTTT
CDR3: CAWGTGLNQPQHF

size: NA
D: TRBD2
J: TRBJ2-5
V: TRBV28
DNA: TGTGCCAGCCAGAAAAGGACTAGCGGGGGGGAGACCCAGTACTTC
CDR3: CASQKRTSGGETQYF

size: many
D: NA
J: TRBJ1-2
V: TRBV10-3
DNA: TGTGCCATCAGTGAATTCGACCAGGCGGGGGGCTACACCTTC
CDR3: CAISEFDQAGGYTF

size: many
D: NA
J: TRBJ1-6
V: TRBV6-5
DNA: TGTGCCAGCAGTTACCTTGGCACTTGGAATTCACCCCTCCACTTT
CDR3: CASSYLGTWNSPLHF

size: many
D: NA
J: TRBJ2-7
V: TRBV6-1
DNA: TGTGCCAGCTCGACCCAGGGTTATTCCTACGAGCAGTACTTC
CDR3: CASSTQGYSYEQYF

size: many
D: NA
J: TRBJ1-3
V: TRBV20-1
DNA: TGCAGTGCTGGTGGCATACCTGGAAACACCATATATTTT
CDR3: CSAGGIPGNTIYF

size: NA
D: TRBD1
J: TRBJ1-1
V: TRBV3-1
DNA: TGTGCCAGCAGCCAAGACGGGACAGGGGACCCTGAAGCTTTCTTT
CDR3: CASSQDGTGDPEAFF

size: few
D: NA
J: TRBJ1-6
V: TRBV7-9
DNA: TGTGCCAGCAGCTTGGACACCAATTCACCCCTCCACTTT
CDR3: CASSLDTNSPLHF

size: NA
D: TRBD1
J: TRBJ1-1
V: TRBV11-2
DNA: TGTGCCAGCAGCTTACTACAGGGGTTGATGAACACTGAAGCTTTCTTT
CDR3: CASSLLQGLMNTEAFF

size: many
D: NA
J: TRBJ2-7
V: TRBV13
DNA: TGTGCCAGCAGCAAGGGGGGTTGGGCGGCCTACGAGCAGTACTTC
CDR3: CASSKGGWAAYEQYF

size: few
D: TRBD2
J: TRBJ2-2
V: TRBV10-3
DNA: TGTGCCGCCGCAAGGCGGGAGTCCACCGGGGAGCTGTTTTTT
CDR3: CAAARRESTGELFF

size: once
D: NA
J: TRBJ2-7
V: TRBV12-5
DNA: TGTGCTAGTGGTTTGGTAGTGGACGAGCAGTACTTC
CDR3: CASGLVVDEQYF

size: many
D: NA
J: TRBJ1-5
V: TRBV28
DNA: TGTGCCAGCAGCCGCTTGGGGTATAGCAATCAGCCCCAGCATTTT
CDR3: CASSRLGYSNQPQHF

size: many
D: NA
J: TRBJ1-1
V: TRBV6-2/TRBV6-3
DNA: TGTGCCACCCGGACCTACTCTAAAGCTTTCTTT
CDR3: CATRTYSKAFF

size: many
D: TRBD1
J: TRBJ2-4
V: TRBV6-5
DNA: TGTGCCAGTAGACAGGGGGCCAAAAACATTCAGTACTTC
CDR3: CASRQGAKNIQYF

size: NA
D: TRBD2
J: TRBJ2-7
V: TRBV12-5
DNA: TGTGCTAGTGGTTCGGTAGCGGGAGGCGAGCAGTACTTC
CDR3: CASGSVAGGEQYF

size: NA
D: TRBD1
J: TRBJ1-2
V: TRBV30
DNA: TGTGCCTTTCGGAAGAGGGACAGGGAGTACTATGGCTACACCTTC
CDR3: CAFRKRDREYYGYTF

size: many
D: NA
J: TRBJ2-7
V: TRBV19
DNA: TGTGCCAGTAGTCGAGGGGACTACGAGCAGTACTTC
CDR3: CASSRGDYEQYF

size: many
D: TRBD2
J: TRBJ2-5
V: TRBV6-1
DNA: TGTGCCAACAAAAGCTTGGGGGAGGGCGTTGAGACCCAGTACTTC
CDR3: CANKSLGEGVETQYF

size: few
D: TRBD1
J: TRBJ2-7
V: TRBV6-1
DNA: TGTGCCAGCAGAATACCGGGACAGGGGTCCTACGAGCAGTACTTC
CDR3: CASRIPGQGSYEQYF

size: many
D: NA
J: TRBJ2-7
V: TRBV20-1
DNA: TGCAGTGCTAGTATCTGGGGATCCGTCTACGAGCAGTACTTC
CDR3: CSASIWGSVYEQYF

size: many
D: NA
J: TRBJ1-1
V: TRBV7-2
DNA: TGTGCCAGCAGCTCCATGAGGGGGGTTGAAGCTTTCTTT
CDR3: CASSSMRGVEAFF

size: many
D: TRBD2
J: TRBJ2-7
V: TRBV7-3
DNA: TGTGCCAGCAGCATATCCGGGACTAGCTCCTACGAGCAGTACTTC
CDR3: CASSISGTSSYEQYF

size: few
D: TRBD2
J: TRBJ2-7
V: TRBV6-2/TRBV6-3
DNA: TGTGCCAGCAGTCACGGGACTACCTACGAGCAGTACTTC
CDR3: CASSHGTTYEQYF

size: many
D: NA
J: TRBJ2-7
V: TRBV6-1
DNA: TGTGCCAGTGCGCGGGCCTGGGACTACGAGCAGTACTTC
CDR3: CASARAWDYEQYF

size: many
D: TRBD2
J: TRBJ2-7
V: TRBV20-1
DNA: TGCAGTGCTAGGGGGACTAGCGGTGACTACGAGCAGTACTTC
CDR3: CSARGTSGDYEQYF

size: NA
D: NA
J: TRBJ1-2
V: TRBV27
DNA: TGTGCCAGCAGTTTGATTAATTCCTATGGCTACACCTTC
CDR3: CASSLINSYGYTF

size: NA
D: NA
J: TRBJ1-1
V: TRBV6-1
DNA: TGTGCCAGCAGTACCCGGGACTGGAGTGAAGCTTTCTTT
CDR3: CASSTRDWSEAFF

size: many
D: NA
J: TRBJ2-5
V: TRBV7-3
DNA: TGTGCCAGCAGCTGGATGTCGGGAGAGACCCAGTACTTC
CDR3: CASSWMSGETQYF

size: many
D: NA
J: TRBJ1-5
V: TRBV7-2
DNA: TGTGCCAGCAGCTTCGACTCGAGCAATCAGCCCCAGCATTTT
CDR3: CASSFDSSNQPQHF

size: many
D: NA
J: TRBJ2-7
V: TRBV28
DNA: TGTGCCAGCAGCTGGACTACCTCCTCCTACGAGCAGTACTTC
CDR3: CASSWTTSSYEQYF

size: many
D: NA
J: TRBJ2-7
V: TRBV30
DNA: TGTGCCTGGAGTTTAGGACCTCCGGCCGAGCAGTACTTC
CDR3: CAWSLGPPAEQYF

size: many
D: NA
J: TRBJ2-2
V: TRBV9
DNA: TGTGCCAGCAGCGGACAGAACACCGGGGAGCTGGTTTTT
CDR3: CASSGQNTGELVF

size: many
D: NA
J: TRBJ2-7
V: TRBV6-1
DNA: TGTGCCAGCAGTGAATACAGGACAACCTACGAGCAGTACTTC
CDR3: CASSEYRTTYEQYF

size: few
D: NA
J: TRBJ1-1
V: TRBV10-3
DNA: TGTGCCATCAGGAGAAACACGGATGAAGCTTTCTTT
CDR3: CAIRRNTDEAFF

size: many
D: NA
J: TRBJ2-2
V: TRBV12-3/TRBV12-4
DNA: TGTGCCAGCACCCTGAGGAGGGGAACCGGGGAGCTGTTTTTT
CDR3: CASTLRRGTGELFF

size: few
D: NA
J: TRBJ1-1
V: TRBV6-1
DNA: TGTGCCAGCAGTGAAATGGCAGGGGCGAACACTGAAGCTTTCTTT
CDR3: CASSEMAGANTEAFF

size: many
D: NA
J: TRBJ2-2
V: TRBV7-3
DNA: TGTGCCAGCAGCTCTCCGAGGGCCCCCGGGGAGCTGTTTTTT
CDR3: CASSSPRAPGELFF